This entry describes one T cell receptor (beta chain). Its cognate antigen is unknown. Clones were read by immunoSEQ multiplex PCR, and TCRdb kept only the in-frame ones, dropping some. In the table there are some 76,000 clones, 90% to 97% of which are singletons. This sample is part of a study of T cell clonotyping in hematopoietic cell transplantation. Study-wide context: Cytoreduction preceded collection of pretransplant recipient samples. Study-wide points: After transplant, recipient diversity fell while pathologically expanded clonotypes grew through day 180. Higher Inverse Simpson Index values in graft donor and pretransplant recipient predicted broader posttransplant TCR diversity.

V lost 5 bases and J 6 bases, leaving 8 bases between the germline ends. The CDR3 covers 12 residues. CDR1 is SGHTA and CDR2 is FQGNSA in the germline V gene. Time point noted: recipient sample about 28 days before transplant, after cytoreduction. Recipients were bled about 28 days pretransplant and at posttransplant days 30, 100, 180. The sequencing here drew on peripheral blood mononuclear cells, taken before stem cell transplant. The TCR originated in a woman between 45 and 60 years old with acute myeloid leukemia. Some clones in this sample may be carry-over from other donors' samples. This chain uses TRBV7-2 with TRBJ1-5; no firm D call. Here the CDR3 DNA reads TGTGCCAGCAGCCCTGTATTTCAGCCCCAGCATTTT. Protein sequence: CASSPVFQPQHF.